This T cell receptor (beta chain) was recorded in a study of shared clonotypes between healthy human individuals. The protocol was immunoSEQ multiplex PCR, while the TCRdb copy is restricted to in-frame clones and leaves out a portion. The sample contains roughly 1.5 million clones, around 98% of which appear only once. Sequencing was done on a sample of naive CD4+ T cells sorted from blood. Subset of the sample: CD45RA+ positively selected. The receptor comes from a man younger than 40 in good health.

This chain's CDR3 is CASSPGRYNEQFF. In DNA form, the CDR3 reads TGTGCCAGCAGCCCGGGACGTTACAATGAGCAGTTCTTC. This sequence joins TRBV11-3 and TRBJ2-1; the D call may be TRBD1 or TRBD2 (5 bases each). The V gene lost 5 bases and the J gene lost 4 bases, with 9 bases spanning the gap. The CDR3 runs to 13 residues. Germline CDR1 reads SGHNT; CDR2 reads YENEEA.